This TCR beta chain was identified during a study of OX40 agonist ivuxolimab in advanced cancers. Study at large: The mean age was approximately 56 years, ranging from 23 to 79, with under 90% of participants male. Points from the study as a whole: Mean expanded clone counts were higher in CD8+ than CD4+ T cells. Part of the nonresponder group also had normalized T-cell clonal expansion that was low.

The V segment lost 3 bases and the J segment 8 bases; nucleotides outside the gene matches: 5. The CDR3 covers 14 residues. The germline CDR1 and CDR2 sequences are SEHNR and FQNEAQ (reference sequence). As regards this clone: The target antigen is unknown.

Using immunoSEQ multiplex PCR, the repertoire was profiled, and TCRdb retains in-frame clones only, with some absent. Among around 82,000 clones listed, about 86% were seen once. The receptor was isolated from an adult with an advanced solid tumor such as melanoma, head and neck, liver or kidney cancer. The input for sequencing was CD4+ or CD8+ T cells sorted from blood, taken in a trial of the OX40 agonist ivuxolimab. This chain connects TRBV7-9 to TRBJ1-4, with 8 bases matching TRBD1. The CDR3 loop is CASSLGQAFEKLFF. For the CDR3, the DNA is TGTGCCAGCAGCTTGGGACAGGCCTTCGAAAAACTGTTTTTT.